This TCR beta chain was sequenced for a study of blood T cell repertoires in COVID-19. Study context: Specimens from acute and convalescent COVID-19 originated in the United States, Italy and Spain. T cells, B-cell-depleted T cells, or PBMCs supplied cDNA or gDNA.

Original data processing: The authors estimated nucleated cell counts from reference gene primer amplification. The repertoire was sequenced with immunoSEQ multiplex PCR; TCRdb's copy has only in-frame clones and lacks some. V and J calls and clone size are given by that table; D and trimming were obtained from the DNA. Here the sample spans roughly 280,000 clones, over 75% being singletons. This CDR3 has 14 amino acids. V lost 2 bases to trimming and J lost 2 bases, with 7 bases between them. Germline lookup yields CDR1 SGHVS and CDR2 FNYEAQ. The chain has TRBV7-6 and TRBJ1-3; D call uncertain. This sequence was found in an older woman with acute or convalescent COVID-19. The sequenced sample consisted of peripheral blood. This CDR3 reads CASSLTGTGNTIYF. The CDR3 DNA is TGTGCCAGCAGCTTAACGGGGACTGGAAACACCATATATTTT.